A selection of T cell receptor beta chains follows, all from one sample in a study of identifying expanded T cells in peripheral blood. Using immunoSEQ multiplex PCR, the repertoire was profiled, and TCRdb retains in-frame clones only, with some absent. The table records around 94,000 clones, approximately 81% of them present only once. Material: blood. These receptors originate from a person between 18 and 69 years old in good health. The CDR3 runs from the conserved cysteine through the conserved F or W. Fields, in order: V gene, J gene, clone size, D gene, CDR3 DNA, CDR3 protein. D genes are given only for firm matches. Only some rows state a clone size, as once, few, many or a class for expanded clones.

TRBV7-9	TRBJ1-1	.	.	TGTGCCAGCAGCCCTAACTCTGAAGCTTTCTTT	CASSPNSEAFF
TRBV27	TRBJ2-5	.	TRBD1	TGTGCCAGCAGCCGGACAGGGCTAGAGGTGACCCAGTACTTC	CASSRTGLEVTQYF
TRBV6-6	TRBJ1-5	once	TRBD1	TGTGCCAGCAGTTACTCGGGACAGAGGGCGCTGGGGCCCCAGCATTTT	CASSYSGQRALGPQHF
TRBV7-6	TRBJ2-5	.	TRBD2	TGTGCCAGCGGACGGACTAGCGGGGCCCTTAAGTACTTC	CASGRTSGALKYF
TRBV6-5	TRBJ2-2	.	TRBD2	TGTGCCAGCAGTTACGTGCGGGGGGGCACCGGGGAGCTGTTTTTT	CASSYVRGGTGELFF
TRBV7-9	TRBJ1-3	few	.	TGTGCCAGCAGCCTCTCGACGGCCTCTGGAAACACCATATATTTT	CASSLSTASGNTIYF
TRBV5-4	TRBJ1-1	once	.	TGTGCCAGCAGCTCGGCAGGGAACACTGAAGCTTTCTTT	CASSSAGNTEAFF
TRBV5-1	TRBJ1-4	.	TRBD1	TGCGCCAGCAGCCTTTCGGGACAGGGGTACGAAAAACTGTTTTTT	CASSLSGQGYEKLFF
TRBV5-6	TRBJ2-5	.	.	TGTGCCAGCAGCTTGACGGATCGAAACCGGGACTTC	CASSLTDRNRDF
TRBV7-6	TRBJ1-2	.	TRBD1	TGTGCCAGCAGCCGACGGACAGGGCTAAACTATGGCTACACCTTC	CASSRRTGLNYGYTF
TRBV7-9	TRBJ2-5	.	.	TGTGCCAGCAGCCATCCTCCACATGAGTGGCAAGAGACCCAGTACTTC	CASSHPPHEWQETQYF
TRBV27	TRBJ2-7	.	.	TGTGCCAGCAGTTTACTAGGGAACTACGAGCAGTACTTC	CASSLLGNYEQYF
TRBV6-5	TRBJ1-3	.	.	TGTGCCAGCAGTTACGGTTGGGGATCTGGAAACACCATATATTTT	CASSYGWGSGNTIYF
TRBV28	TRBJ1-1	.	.	TGTGCCAGCAGTCCCAATCAGGTTAAGGGGCGGGCTTTCTTT	CASSPNQVKGRAFF
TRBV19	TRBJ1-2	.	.	TGTGCCAGTAGTATTTCTTACAGCCCAAACTATGGCTACACCTTC	CASSISYSPNYGYTF
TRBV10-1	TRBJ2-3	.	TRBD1	TGCGCCAGCCAAAGGACAGGGTTGGATACGCAGTATTTT	CASQRTGLDTQYF
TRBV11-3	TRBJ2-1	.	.	TGTGCCACCAGCTTAGCGAGTCGGGGTTTATTCTACAATGAGCAGTTCTTC	CATSLASRGLFYNEQFF
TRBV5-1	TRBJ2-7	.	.	TGCGCCAGCAGCCCTATGTGGGGGAGTCGGCCCTACGAGCAGTACTTC	CASSPMWGSRPYEQYF
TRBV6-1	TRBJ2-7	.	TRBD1	TGTGCCACCTCGGACAGGTCCCTCTCCTACGAGCAGTACTTC	CATSDRSLSYEQYF
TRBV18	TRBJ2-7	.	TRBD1	TGTGCCAGCTCACCACCGGGAGGTGGCGGGACAGGGGTCTCGAAGCAGTACTTC	CASSPPGGGGTGVSKQYF
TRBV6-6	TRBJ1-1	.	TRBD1	TGTGCTACGAAACCGGGACAGATGAACACTGAAGCTTTCTTT	CATKPGQMNTEAFF
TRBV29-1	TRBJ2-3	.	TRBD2	TGCAGCGTCGGGGCCCTTCTTTCGACTAGCGGGGAGAAGTATTTT	CSVGALLSTSGEKYF
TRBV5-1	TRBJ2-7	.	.	TGCGCCAGCAGCTTGGACAGGGTTTACTACGAGCAGTACTTC	CASSLDRVYYEQYF
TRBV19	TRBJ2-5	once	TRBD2	TGTGCCAGTAGTAGCTCGCGGGGGGCAAAAGAGACCCAGTACTTC	CASSSSRGAKETQYF
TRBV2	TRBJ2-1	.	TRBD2	TGTGCCAGCAGTAGCGGGGGGGAAGGGGAGCAGTTCTTC	CASSSGGEGEQFF
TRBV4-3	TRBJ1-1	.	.	TGCGCCAGCAGCCAGGGGGCGAACACTGAAGCTTTCTTT	CASSQGANTEAFF
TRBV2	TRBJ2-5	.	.	TGTGCCAGCGCTACGGGCCAGACGAGGGAGACCCAGTACTTC	CASATGQTRETQYF